This TCR beta chain was sequenced for a study of cytomegalovirus exposure and HLA in healthy donors. TCRdb's copy holds only in-frame clones and misses some; the assay was immunoSEQ multiplex PCR. The table records about 130,000 clones, more than 80% of them present only once. From germline, CDR1 is SGHVS and CDR2 FQNEAQ. The CDR3 contains 16 residues. Trimming took 4 bases from V and 4 from J; bases not matched to a gene: 3. Study findings and constraints: Among TCR sequences, most were rare, though some public TCRs appeared in many donors. Specificity of a few CMV-associated chains for CMV antigens was verified in vitro.

Regarding this clone: What it recognizes is unknown.

V usage is TRBV7-8 and J usage is TRBJ2-1; 14 bases agree with TRBD2. Sequencing used PBMCs. The receptor comes from a woman in her twenties or thirties in good health and CMV-seropositive. The DNA for the CDR3 is TGTGCCAGCAGCTGGGGACTAGCGGGAGTATACAATGAGCAGTTCTTC. Amino acid sequence: CASSWGLAGVYNEQFF.